By share, the clone carrying this T cell receptor (beta chain) ranks as medium-sized (0.01 to 0.1%). Arm-PCR with iRepertoire HTBI primers amplified the CDR3 regions for these TCR beta libraries. Per the original data handling: Overall, samples carried over 60 TRBV and 14 TRBJ segments. TCRdb ran MiXCR on the multiplex PCR reads and lists one entry per CDR3 protein. The V and J calls and clone size come from TCRdb's table, not from the authors' own analysis. This table has about 240,000 distinct CDR3 sequences, just over 20% appearing once. The CDR3 length is 16 residues. CDR1 is DFQATT, CDR2 SNEGSKA, per germline (reference sequence). The V end lost 3 bases, the J end lost 4 bases, and 21 bases lay between the germline ends. Time point given: newly diagnosed GD, antithyroid drugs for less than 3 months. RNA isolated from PBMCs was used to make the TCR library. American Thyroid Association guidelines served as the basis for diagnosing Graves' disease. Patient provenance is recorded as an endocrinology department in Xi'an, China. Peripheral blood, approximately 9.6 milliliters of it, was drawn into EDTA tubes.

This sample is drawn from a study of regulatory T cells in long-lasting Graves disease. The chain carries TRBV20-1 and TRBJ1-2; TRBD1 is a possible D gene (5 bases). The material was peripheral blood mononuclear cells (PBMCs), obtained at new diagnosis, from a patient treated with antithyroid drugs. The sequence was obtained from a female donor with Graves disease. CDR3 sequence reads: CSASVRNRTGTYGYTF. The CDR3 DNA reads TGCAGTGCTAGTGTCCGGAATAGGACGGGGACCTATGGCTACACCTTC.